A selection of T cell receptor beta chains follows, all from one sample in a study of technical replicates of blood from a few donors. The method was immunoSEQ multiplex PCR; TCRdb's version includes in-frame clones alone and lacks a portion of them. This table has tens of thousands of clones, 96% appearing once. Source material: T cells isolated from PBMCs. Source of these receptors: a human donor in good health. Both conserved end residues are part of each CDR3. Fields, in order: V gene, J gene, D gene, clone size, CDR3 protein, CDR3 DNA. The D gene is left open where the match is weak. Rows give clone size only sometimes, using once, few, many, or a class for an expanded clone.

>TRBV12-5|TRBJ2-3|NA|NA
CASGLVLFPTGSTDTQYF
TGTGCTAGTGGTTTGGTACTTTTTCCGACAGGTAGCACAGATACGCAGTATTTT
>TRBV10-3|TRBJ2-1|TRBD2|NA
CAISTSVSSYNEQFF
TGTGCCATCAGTACTAGCGTAAGCTCCTACAATGAGCAGTTCTTC
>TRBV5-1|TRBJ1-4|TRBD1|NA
CASSPRWDRGGEKLFF
TGCGCCAGCAGCCCCAGGTGGGACAGGGGTGGTGAAAAACTGTTTTTT
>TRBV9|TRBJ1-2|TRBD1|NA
CASSAGTGFGYTF
TGTGCCAGCAGCGCCGGGACAGGGTTTGGCTACACCTTC
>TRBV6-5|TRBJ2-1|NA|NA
CASSYVGPGNEQFF
TGTGCCAGCAGTTACGTGGGGCCGGGCAATGAGCAGTTCTTC
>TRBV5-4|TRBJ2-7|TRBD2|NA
CASSLTWTSGSYEQYF
TGTGCCAGCAGCCTTACTTGGACTAGCGGGAGTTACGAGCAGTACTTC
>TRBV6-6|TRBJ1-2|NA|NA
CASSSTRDYGYTF
TGTGCCAGCAGTTCCACGAGGGACTATGGCTACACCTTC
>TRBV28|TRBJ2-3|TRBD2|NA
CASTHQLSGGDTQYF
TGTGCCAGCACCCACCAACTATCGGGGGGAGATACGCAGTATTTT
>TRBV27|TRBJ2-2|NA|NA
CASSLLSTTGELFF
TGTGCCAGCAGTTTATTATCGACTACCGGGGAGCTGTTTTTT
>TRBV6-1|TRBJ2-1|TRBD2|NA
CASGLATSRYNEQFF
TGTGCCAGCGGACTAGCGACCTCGCGGTACAATGAGCAGTTCTTC
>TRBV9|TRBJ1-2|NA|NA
CASSVPGSAGGYTF
TGTGCCAGCAGCGTACCAGGTTCGGCGGGGGGCTACACCTTC
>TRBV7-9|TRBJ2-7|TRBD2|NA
CASSLTGGHEQYF
TGTGCCAGCAGCTTAACGGGAGGGCACGAGCAGTACTTC
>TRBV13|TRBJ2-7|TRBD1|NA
CASSLGTGEEQYF
TGTGCCAGCAGCTTAGGAACAGGGGAAGAGCAGTACTTC
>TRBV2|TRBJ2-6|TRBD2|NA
CASSVPSGGGSGANVLTF
TGTGCCAGCAGTGTTCCTAGCGGGGGAGGCTCTGGGGCCAACGTCCTGACTTTC
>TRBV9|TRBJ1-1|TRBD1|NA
CASSDTGGFNTEAFF
TGTGCCAGCAGCGATACAGGGGGCTTTAACACTGAAGCTTTCTTT
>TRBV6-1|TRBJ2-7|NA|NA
CASRENFSPISYEQYF
TGTGCCAGCAGAGAAAATTTTTCCCCTATCTCCTACGAGCAGTACTTC
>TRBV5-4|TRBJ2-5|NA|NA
CASSWSGDPQGETQYF
TGTGCCAGCAGCTGGAGCGGGGACCCCCAGGGGGAGACCCAGTACTTC
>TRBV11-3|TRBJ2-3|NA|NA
CASSPRQGLTDTQYF
TGTGCCAGCAGTCCACGACAGGGACTCACAGATACGCAGTATTTT
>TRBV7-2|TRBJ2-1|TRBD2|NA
CASSLALSGRNNNEQFF
TGTGCCAGCAGCTTAGCGCTGAGCGGGAGGAATAACAATGAGCAGTTCTTC
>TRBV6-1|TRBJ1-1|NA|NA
CASSEPPTGRMNTEAFF
TGTGCCAGCAGTGAACCCCCCACAGGGCGCATGAACACTGAAGCTTTCTTT
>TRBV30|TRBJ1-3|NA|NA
CAWTGAGNTIYF
TGTGCCTGGACGGGGGCTGGAAACACCATATATTTT
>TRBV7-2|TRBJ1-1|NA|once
CASSLNLGGGTEAFF
TGTGCCAGCAGCTTAAATCTCGGGGGAGGTACTGAAGCTTTCTTT
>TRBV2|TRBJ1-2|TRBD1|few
CASSLGQGYGYTF
TGTGCCAGCAGTCTGGGACAGGGCTATGGCTACACCTTC
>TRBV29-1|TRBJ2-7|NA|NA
CSVGPTGAYEQYF
TGCAGCGTTGGACCGACTGGAGCCTACGAGCAGTACTTC
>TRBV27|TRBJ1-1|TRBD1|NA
CASSLDRGMGTEAFF
TGTGCCAGCAGTTTGGACAGGGGGATGGGCACTGAAGCTTTCTTT
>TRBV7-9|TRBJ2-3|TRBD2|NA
CASSLGGLAFISTDTQYF
TGTGCCAGCAGCTTAGGAGGACTAGCTTTTATCAGCACAGATACGCAGTATTTT
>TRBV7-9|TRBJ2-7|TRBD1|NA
CASSLAGTGRPEQYF
TGTGCCAGCAGCTTAGCGGGGACAGGTCGCCCGGAGCAGTACTTC
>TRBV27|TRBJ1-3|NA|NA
CASSLGGKGNTIYF
TGTGCCAGCAGTTTAGGAGGGAAAGGAAACACCATATATTTT
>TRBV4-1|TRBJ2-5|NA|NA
CASSQSRAETQYF
TGCGCCAGCAGCCAATCCAGGGCAGAGACCCAGTACTTC
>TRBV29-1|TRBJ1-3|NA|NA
CSVDRGGNTIYF
TGCAGCGTTGACAGGGGTGGAAACACCATATATTTT
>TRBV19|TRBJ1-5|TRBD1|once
CATGGGYSNQPQHF
TGTGCCACAGGGGGAGGTTATAGCAATCAGCCCCAGCATTTT
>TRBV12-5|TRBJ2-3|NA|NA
CASGPRTGDTQYF
TGTGCTAGTGGTCCGAGAACGGGGGATACGCAGTATTTT
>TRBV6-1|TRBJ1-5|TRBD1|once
CASSDFGTGGLGQPQHF
TGTGCCAGCAGTGACTTTGGGACAGGGGGCCTGGGTCAGCCCCAGCATTTT
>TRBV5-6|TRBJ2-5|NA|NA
CASSLGPLETQYF
TGTGCCAGCAGCTTGGGGCCCCTAGAGACCCAGTACTTC
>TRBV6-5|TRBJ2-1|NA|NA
CASKESSYNEQFF
TGTGCCAGCAAGGAGAGCTCCTACAATGAGCAGTTCTTC
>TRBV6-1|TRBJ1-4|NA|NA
CASSPDTEKLFF
TGTGCCAGCAGCCCGGACACGGAAAAACTGTTTTTT
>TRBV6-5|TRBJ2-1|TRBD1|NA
CASSYGTGNNEQFF
TGTGCCAGCAGTTACGGGACAGGGAACAATGAGCAGTTCTTC
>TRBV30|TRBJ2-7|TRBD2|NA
CAWSVLSSGTEQYF
TGTGCCTGGAGTGTTTTGTCTAGCGGGACCGAGCAGTACTTC
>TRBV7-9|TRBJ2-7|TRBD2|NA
CASSSPRSETSGRFEQYF
TGTGCCAGCAGCTCCCCCCGATCGGAGACTAGCGGGAGGTTCGAGCAGTACTTC
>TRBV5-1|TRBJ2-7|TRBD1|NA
CASSLGTGSAYEQYF
TGCGCCAGCAGCTTGGGGACAGGGAGCGCCTACGAGCAGTACTTC
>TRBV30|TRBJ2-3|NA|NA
CAWRADIWSKHTQYF
TGTGCCTGGAGAGCCGATATTTGGAGTAAGCATACGCAGTATTTT
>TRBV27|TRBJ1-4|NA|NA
CASSTRVQGNEKLFF
TGTGCCAGCAGTACCCGGGTACAGGGCAATGAAAAACTGTTTTTT
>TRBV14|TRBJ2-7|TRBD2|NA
CASSPLSGRAAYEQYF
TGTGCCAGCAGCCCCCTTAGCGGGAGGGCCGCCTACGAGCAGTACTTC
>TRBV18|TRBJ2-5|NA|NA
CASSPGTEETQYF
TGTGCCAGCTCACCGGGGACTGAAGAGACCCAGTACTTC
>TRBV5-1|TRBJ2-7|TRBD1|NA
CASSTGTGFSYEQYF
TGCGCCAGCAGCACGGGGACAGGGTTCTCCTACGAGCAGTACTTC
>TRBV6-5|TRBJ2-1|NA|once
CASMSGSSRNEQFF
TGTGCCAGCATGTCCGGGAGTAGTAGAAATGAGCAGTTCTTC
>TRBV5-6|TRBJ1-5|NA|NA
CASSLGGSDWTSNQPQHF
TGTGCCAGCAGCTTGGGCGGGTCGGACTGGACTAGCAATCAGCCCCAGCATTTT
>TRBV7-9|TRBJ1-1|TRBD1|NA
CATQGAHTEAFF
TGTGCCACTCAGGGGGCTCACACTGAAGCTTTCTTT
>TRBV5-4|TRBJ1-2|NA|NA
CASSLGGGYTF
TGTGCCAGCAGCTTGGGGGGCGGCTACACCTTC
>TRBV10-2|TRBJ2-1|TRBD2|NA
CASAGTSGLSSYNEQFF
TGCGCCAGCGCCGGGACTAGCGGGTTGAGCTCCTACAATGAGCAGTTCTTC
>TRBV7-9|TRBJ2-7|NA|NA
CASSDRHEQYF
TGTGCCAGCAGCGACAGACACGAGCAGTACTTC
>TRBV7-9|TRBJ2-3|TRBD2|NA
CASSSYGTSGRNDGDF
TGTGCCAGCAGCTCCTACGGGACTAGCGGGAGGAACGACGGGGATTTT
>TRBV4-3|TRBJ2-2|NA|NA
CASRFQTNTGELFF
TGCGCCAGCAGATTCCAGACGAACACCGGGGAGCTGTTTTTT
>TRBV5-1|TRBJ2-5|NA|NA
CASSLFKTQYF
TGCGCCAGCAGCTTGTTCAAGACCCAGTACTTC